These 30 T cell receptor beta chains originate from one sample sequenced in a study of T cell changes during pregnancy in multiple sclerosis. Here immunoSEQ multiplex PCR was the method, and the copy in TCRdb shows in-frame clones only, minus some. The data hold about 110,000 clones, with around 92% observed a single time. The sequences come from peripheral blood, collected after pregnancy. Receptors originate from a female donor with multiple sclerosis, enrolled in a pregnancy study.

The chain's CDR3 is CASSGGGLAGPYEQYF. The DNA of the CDR3 is TGTGCCAGCAGCGGGGGGGGACTAGCGGGTCCCTACGAGCAGTACTTC. V is TRBV9 and J is TRBJ2-7, with 12 bases identical to TRBD2. The CDR3 is 16 residues long. Trimming removed 3 bases from V and 2 bases from J; junction bases left unmatched: 6. The germline V gene encodes CDR1 SGDLS and CDR2 YYNGEE.

The CDR3 coding sequence is TGTGCCATTGGGACAGGGGACTTTAGCTCCTATAATTCACCCCTCCACTTT. It is translated as CAIGTGDFSSYNSPLHF. J is TRBJ1-6 and V is TRBV10-3; 10 nucleotides agree with TRBD1. Looked up from germline, CDR1 is ENHRY and CDR2 is SYGVKD. This CDR3 contains 17 residues. V was clipped by 9 bases and J by 0 bases; unmatched bases: 8.

The V and J genes are TRBV30 and TRBJ2-2; D possibly corresponds to TRBD1 (6 bases). V was shortened by 0 bases and J by 0 bases, with 11 bases between the two germline ends. This CDR3 has 16 amino acids. Germline V lookup: CDR1 GTSNPN, CDR2 SVGIG (reference sequence). In DNA, the CDR3 is TGTGCCTGGAGTGTACCGGGACAAGCGAACACCGGGGAGCTGTTTTTT. It is translated as CAWSVPGQANTGELFF.

The count of this clone is one. The gene calls are TRBV5-1 and TRBJ2-4; 7 bases are a match to TRBD1. Losses at the gene ends were 2 bases for V and 6 bases for J; bases not matched to a gene: 8. This CDR3 region has 15 residues. The germline V gene has CDR1 SGHRS and CDR2 YFSETQ. The DNA for the CDR3 is TGCGCCAGCAGCTTCAGTCAAGGGGGCCCAAACATTCAGTACTTC. It translates to CASSFSQGGPNIQYF.

The chain uses TRBV19 and TRBJ2-1, with 12 bases lining up with TRBD2. Germline V gives CDR1 LNHDA, CDR2 SQIVND (reference sequence). This CDR3 region has 16 residues. The V and J ends lost 3 bases and 7 bases, in that order; junction bases with no gene match: 7. The DNA for the CDR3 is TGTGCCAGTAGTATTGGGTGGACTAGCGGGATGAATGAGCAGTTCTTC. Translated, it gives CASSIGWTSGMNEQFF.

In this sample, this clone turned up a few times. The rearrangement uses TRBV14 and TRBJ1-1; unclear D gene. Germline V gives CDR1 SGHDN, CDR2 FVKESK. The CDR3 covers 12 residues. Between the trimmed V and J ends, which lost 0 bases and 5 bases, there was a span of 4 bases. The CDR3 nucleotides are TGTGCCAGCAGCCAAGAGAGGACTGAAGCTTTCTTT. The encoded protein is CASSQERTEAFF.

The V and J genes are TRBV7-9 and TRBJ2-3; 7 bases align to TRBD1. In germline, CDR1 is SEHNR, CDR2 FQNEAQ (reference sequence). This CDR3 comprises 14 residues. V was clipped by 3 bases and J by 4 bases; unmatched bases: 4. Written as DNA, the CDR3 is TGTGCCAGCAGCTTTCGAGGGGGCCCAGATACGCAGTATTTT. It yields the protein CASSFRGGPDTQYF.

The chain couples TRBV30 to TRBJ2-5, with D hard to call. With 3 bases removed from V and 0 bases from J, the gap between germline ends came to 11 bases. CDR1 and CDR2 (germline): GTSNPN, SVGIG (reference sequence). The length of the CDR3 is 14 residues. The CDR3 region is CAWRRLLYQETQYF. In nucleotides, the CDR3 is TGTGCCTGGAGGCGACTCCTGTACCAAGAGACCCAGTACTTC.

This clone was counted once. The chain has TRBV13 and TRBJ2-6; D not resolved. Trimming cost V 5 bases and J 4 bases, with 9 bases left between them. CDR3 length: 14 amino acids. The germline V gene encodes CDR1 PRHDT and CDR2 FYEKMQ (reference sequence). CDR3 in DNA: TGTGCCAGCAGCCCCCCCTTCGGGGCCAACGTCCTGACTTTC. This sequence encodes CASSPPFGANVLTF.

V gene TRBV6-6 combines with J gene TRBJ2-3, with 13 bases that match TRBD2. From germline, CDR1 is MNHNY and CDR2 SVGAGI (reference sequence). V was pared by 5 bases and J by 2 bases, with 4 bases of the junction left unmatched. The CDR3 contains 16 residues. CDR3 coding DNA: TGTGCCAGCAGTCAAGGGACTAGCGGGATCACAGATACGCAGTATTTT. This translates into CASSQGTSGITDTQYF.

For this clone: This same CDR3 is encoded by further DNA sequences in the sample. The V call is TRBV5-1, the J call TRBJ1-6, with 7 positions matching TRBD1. Trimming took 2 bases from V and 8 from J; bases not matched to a gene: 7. This CDR3 contains 15 residues. From germline, CDR1 is SGHRS and CDR2 YFSETQ. This CDR3 is CASSFTGTEDSPLHF. In DNA form, the CDR3 reads TGCGCCAGCAGCTTCACTGGGACAGAAGATTCACCCCTCCACTTT.

The V and J genes are TRBV18 and TRBJ1-1; the match to TRBD1 covers 7 bases. This CDR3 spans 13 amino acids. The germline V gene encodes CDR1 KGHSH and CDR2 LQKENI. V shed 3 bases, J shed 11 bases, and the junction held 9 bases outside the gene matches. The CDR3 DNA reads TGTGCCAGCTCACCCCGGACAGGCGTACCGGCTTTCTTT. Amino acid sequence: CASSPRTGVPAFF.

J is TRBJ1-2 and V is TRBV7-2; perhaps TRBD1 as D (5 bases). From germline, CDR1 is SGHTA and CDR2 FQGNSA. Deletions cut 1 base from V and 3 bases from J, with 9 bases between. The CDR3 loop spans 14 amino acids. The CDR3 DNA reads TGTGCCAGCAGCTTAGTGGGCAGGGACTATGGCTACACCTTC. This encodes CASSLVGRDYGYTF.

The chain is built from TRBV27 and TRBJ1-1; D is perhaps TRBD1 (5 bases). The CDR3 consists of 15 residues. With 5 bases removed from V and 0 bases from J, the gap between germline ends came to 13 bases. Germline values: CDR1 MNHEY, CDR2 SMNVEV (reference sequence). CDR3 sequence (DNA): TGTGCCAGCAGTAGGGGCGGGGGAATGAACACTGAAGCTTTCTTT. Amino acids: CASSRGGGMNTEAFF.

This rearrangement joins TRBV18 to TRBJ2-1; 11 bases agree with TRBD2. The CDR3 loop spans 16 amino acids. With V trimmed by 4 bases and J by 7 bases, 9 bases remained unmatched. The germline V gene has CDR1 KGHSH and CDR2 LQKENI. CDR3 sequence reads: CASSLGLAGGPNEQFF. In nucleotides, the CDR3 is TGTGCCAGCTCACTGGGGCTAGCGGGGGGACCTAATGAGCAGTTCTTC.

The CDR3 region is CASSQDLTSGRWTDTQYF. DNA of the CDR3: TGTGCCAGCAGCCAAGACTTGACTAGCGGGAGGTGGACAGATACGCAGTATTTT. The V and J genes are TRBV4-2 and TRBJ2-3; 13 bases map to TRBD2. Germline V gives CDR1 LGHNA, CDR2 YNFKEQ. Trimming cost V 0 bases and J 3 bases; bases outside gene matches: 6. The CDR3 runs 18 residues.

The chain carries TRBV7-3 and TRBJ2-3, with 11 bases aligning to TRBD2. From germline, CDR1 is SGHTA and CDR2 FQGTGA. The junction had 5 bases not matched to a gene; V was cut back by 3 bases and J by 6 bases. The CDR3 runs 15 residues. The CDR3 sequence: CASSLLAGGGDTQYF. The CDR3 DNA sequence: TGTGCCAGCAGCTTGCTAGCGGGGGGAGGGGATACGCAGTATTTT. The full variable domain, with the rest looked up from reference TRBV7-3 and TRBJ2-3, is GAGVSQTPSNKVTEKGKYVELRCDPISGHTALYWYRQSLGQGPEFLIYFQGTGAADDSGLPNDRFFAVRPEGSVSTLKIQRTERGDSAVYLCASSLLAGGGDTQYFGPGTRLTVL.

The genes are TRBV6-1 and TRBJ1-5, with D perhaps matching TRBD1 (5 bases). V dropped 3 bases and J dropped 6 bases, with 12 bases sitting between them. CDR3 length equals 14 residues. CDR1 MNHNS and CDR2 SASEGT come from the germline V gene. CDR3 coding DNA: TGTGCCAGCAGTGAGGGGGGGGGAGGTCAGCCCCAGCATTTT. Translation gives CASSEGGGGQPQHF.

The DNA for the CDR3 is TGTGCCAGCAGCGTATCCTTAGCCGGAGGGTTCGAGCAGTACTTC. This gives the protein CASSVSLAGGFEQYF. V and J are TRBV9 and TRBJ2-7, with a possible D match to TRBD2 (6 bases). This CDR3 comprises 15 residues. CDR1 and CDR2 (germline): SGDLS, YYNGEE. Trimming left V 1 base short and J 6 bases short, with 17 bases between.

This clone was seen only once. V gene TRBV30 combines with J gene TRBJ2-1; TRBD1 might be the D (5 bases). Looked up from germline, CDR1 is GTSNPN and CDR2 is SVGIG (reference sequence). V shed 0 bases and J shed 9 bases, with 12 bases lying between them. This CDR3 has 13 residues. In nucleotides, the CDR3 is TGTGCCTGGAGTGTACTTCAGGGTACTGAGCAGTTCTTC. Translation: CAWSVLQGTEQFF.

This chain links TRBV30 with TRBJ1-5; maybe TRBD1 (5 bases). In germline, CDR1 is GTSNPN, CDR2 SVGIG (reference sequence). V was trimmed by 2 bases and J by 7 bases, leaving 15 bases between them. This CDR3 spans 14 amino acids. CDR3 loop: CAWSFGTGGQPQHF. The CDR3 nucleotides read TGTGCCTGGAGTTTCGGGACTGGGGGGCAGCCCCAGCATTTT.

The chain employs TRBV5-1 and TRBJ1-4, with 7 bases that match TRBD1. Trimming at V came to 0 bases and at J to 6 bases, leaving 5 bases not matched to a gene. The germline V gene has CDR1 SGHRS and CDR2 YFSETQ. The CDR3 contains 15 residues. CDR3 DNA: TGCGCCAGCAGCTTGGTACAGGGGCGGGATGAAAAACTGTTTTTT. Translating it yields CASSLVQGRDEKLFF.

The V and J genes are TRBV5-1 and TRBJ2-5, with TRBD1 identical over 9 bases. This CDR3 comprises 15 residues. V lost 1 base and J lost 7; bases outside the gene matches: 8. The germline CDR1 and CDR2 sequences are SGHRS and YFSETQ. CDR3 coding DNA: TGCGCCAGCAGCTTGAATCAGGACAGGGGTACGACCCAGTACTTC. As protein: CASSLNQDRGTTQYF.

This clone was detected only once. This chain links TRBV7-6 with TRBJ2-1, with 7 nucleotides matching TRBD1. With V trimmed by 3 bases and J by 5 bases, 7 bases remained unmatched. The CDR3 runs 15 residues. Per the germline V gene, CDR1 is SGHVS and CDR2 is FNYEAQ. The CDR3, as DNA: TGTGCCAGCAGCTTCCAGACAGGGTCCAACAATGAGCAGTTCTTC. This translates into CASSFQTGSNNEQFF.

The chain uses TRBV6-6 and TRBJ1-6; 9 positions match TRBD1. Germline trimming cut 6 bases from V and 14 bases from J; bases unmatched to any gene: 8. This CDR3 comprises 13 residues. CDR1 MNHNY and CDR2 SVGAGI come from the germline V gene (reference sequence). The CDR3 sequence is CASSPDRGSTLHF. The CDR3 region has the DNA TGTGCCAGCAGCCCTGACAGGGGGTCTACCCTCCACTTT.

The V gene is TRBV18, the J gene TRBJ1-5, with 7 bases lining up with TRBD1. The V gene's germline CDR1 is KGHSH and CDR2 LQKENI. This CDR3 has 15 residues. Unmatched junction bases numbered 3, after V lost 2 bases and J lost 2 bases. The CDR3 reads CASSPKDRGNQPQHF. The CDR3 DNA is TGTGCCAGCTCACCAAAAGACAGGGGCAATCAGCCCCAGCATTTT. The whole variable domain, filled in from reference TRBV18 and TRBJ1-5, reads NAGVMQNPRHLVRRRGQEARLRCSPMKGHSHVYWYRQLPEEGLKFMVYLQKENIIDESGMPKERFSAEFPKEGPSILRIQQVVRGDSAAYFCASSPKDRGNQPQHFGDGTRLSIL.

The chain recombines TRBV27 with TRBJ2-7; no reliable D call. This CDR3 has 12 amino acids. CDR1 and CDR2 from the germline V gene are MNHEY and SMNVEV (reference sequence). V shed 6 bases and J shed 0 bases, with 6 bases lying between them. The CDR3 is CASRSNSYEQYF. The CDR3 DNA is TGTGCCAGCAGATCCAACTCCTACGAGCAGTACTTC.

The chain carries TRBV28 and TRBJ2-7; D might be TRBD2 (6 bases). Judging by the DNA end, TRBJ2-5 fits better; the J call may be wrong. Germline V gives CDR1 MDHEN, CDR2 SYDVKM. This CDR3 is 13 amino acids long. The CDR3 bases are TGTGCCAGCAGTTTGGCAGGGACTCGGACCCAGTACTTC. Protein: CASSLAGTRTQYF.

The chain recombines TRBV7-3 with TRBJ2-1; 7 bases align to TRBD2. Unmatched junction bases numbered 15, after V lost 5 bases and J lost 8 bases. The CDR3 contains 16 residues. Germline V gene data show CDR1 as SGHTA and CDR2 as FQGTGA. The CDR3 bases are TGTGCCAGCAGCAGGACCGGGACTACATCTTTCGATGAGCAGTTCTTC. Residues: CASSRTGTTSFDEQFF.

This clone was detected once. This CDR3 is CASSEAHGSSGRRSETQYF. DNA for the CDR3: TGTGCCAGCAGTGAAGCGCACGGTTCCAGCGGACGAAGGTCGGAGACCCAGTACTTC. J is TRBJ2-5 and V is TRBV6-1; tentative D call: TRBD2 (5 bases). Per germline, CDR1 MNHNS and CDR2 SASEGT. The V gene lost 0 bases and the J gene lost 5 bases, with 25 bases spanning the gap. The CDR3 spans 19 residues.